Listed here are 17 T cell receptor beta chains from one sample, sequenced in a study of beta chain features in type 1 diabetes. General study results and limits: Patients with Type 1 diabetes showed moderately but significantly shorter TCRB CDR3s in all four CD4+ subsets.

Their recognized antigens are unknown. The entirety of the isolated RNA underwent reverse transcription, so expressed TCRB transcripts were sequenced. Some clones are missing from TCRdb's copy, which holds only in-frame ones; the method was immunoSEQ multiplex PCR. The sample gives some 280,000 clones, 14% of which show up once; 0.017% is in the top ten. Sample: naive CD4+ T cells from blood. These receptors came from a man aged 25-40 years with type 1 diabetes.

Turning to this clone: One junction end does not reproduce the germline sequence, and a read error may be involved. The chain has TRBV4-1 and TRBJ2-2, with 8 nucleotides matching TRBD1. CDR1 MGHRA and CDR2 YSYEKL come from the germline V gene. The CDR3 sequence is 15 residues long. The CDR3 DNA reads as TGTGCCAGCAGCGGACAGGGATTGGGCACCGGGGAGCTGTTTTTT. Translated, it gives CASSGQGLGTGELFF.

This clone was observed a few times. The J gene is TRBJ1-3, the V gene TRBV30; the match to TRBD1 covers 7 bases. Germline V lookup: CDR1 GTSNPN, CDR2 SVGIG (reference sequence). CDR3 length equals 13 residues. V dropped 5 bases and J dropped 2; count of bases not matched to a gene: 3. The CDR3: CAWGGQAGNTIYF. In DNA, the CDR3 is TGTGCCTGGGGCGGACAGGCTGGAAACACCATATATTTT.

Here the CDR3 reads CATSRGWSGSNQETQYF. The CDR3 bases are TGTGCCACCAGCAGAGGTTGGAGCGGGAGCAACCAAGAGACCCAGTACTTC. J is TRBJ2-5 and V is TRBV15, with 8 bases that match TRBD2. CDR3 length: 17 amino acids. The ends lost 1 base at V and 0 bases at J; junction bases unmatched: 7. Germline assignment: CDR1 LNHNV and CDR2 YYDKDF (reference sequence).

This chain joins TRBV2 and TRBJ2-5; the D gene is possibly TRBD1 (6 bases). CDR1 is SNHLY and CDR2 is FYNNEI in the germline V gene. This CDR3 is 13 amino acids long. Deletions cut 7 bases from V and 4 bases from J, with 13 bases between. CDR3 nucleotides: TGTGCCAGCATACCCGGACAGTCAGAGACCCAGTACTTC. This sequence encodes CASIPGQSETQYF. The variable domain in full, completed from reference TRBV2 and TRBJ2-5, reads EPEVTQTPSHQVTQMGQEVILRCVPISNHLYFYWYRQILGQKVEFLVSFYNNEISEKSEIFDDQFSVERPDGSNFTLKIRSTKLEDSAMYFCASIPGQSETQYFGPGTRLLVL.

This rearrangement joins TRBV7-8 to TRBJ2-3, with D possibly being TRBD2 (6 bases). The CDR3 is 16 residues long. Germline V CDR1 and CDR2: SGHVS, FQNEAQ. Trimming stripped 3 bases from V and 0 bases from J, with 13 bases between. CDR3 protein: CASSFFSGSSTDTQYF. CDR3 sequence (DNA): TGTGCCAGCAGCTTCTTTAGCGGTTCTAGCACAGATACGCAGTATTTT.

This clone was counted ten times or more. The chain has TRBV4-3 and TRBJ2-3; 8 nucleotides align to TRBD1. There are 16 residues in the CDR3. Germline loops: CDR1 LGHNA, CDR2 YSLEER. The ends lost 4 bases at V and 1 base at J; junction bases unmatched: 7. CDR3 region: CASSPGQGAGTDTQYF. The CDR3 coding sequence is TGCGCCAGCAGCCCCGGACAGGGAGCGGGCACAGATACGCAGTATTTT.

This chain links TRBV6-6 with TRBJ2-7; D may be TRBD1 (5 bases). Trimming left V 6 bases short and J 0 bases short, with 18 bases between. From germline, CDR1 is MNHNY and CDR2 SVGAGI (reference sequence). The CDR3 totals 16 residues. The CDR3 here is CASSPHSPGNSYEQYF. The CDR3 nucleotides are TGTGCCAGCAGCCCCCACTCCCCAGGGAACTCCTACGAGCAGTACTTC.

The genes are TRBV30 and TRBJ1-1; perhaps TRBD1 as D (5 bases). This CDR3 region has 11 residues. From germline, CDR1 is GTSNPN and CDR2 SVGIG (reference sequence). Trimming left V 4 bases short and J 5 bases short, with 8 bases between. DNA for the CDR3: TGTGCCTGGACCACAGGAACTGAAGCTTTCTTT. Encoded protein: CAWTTGTEAFF.

This clone was picked up a small number of times. The chain couples TRBV30 to TRBJ1-3; D not resolved. The CDR3 length is 11 residues. Germline V gene sequence: CDR1 GTSNPN, CDR2 SVGIG (reference sequence). V was shortened by 8 bases and J by 0 bases, with 5 bases between the two germline ends. For the CDR3, the DNA is TGTGCCCAGGACTCTGGAAACACCATATATTTT. Amino acid sequence: CAQDSGNTIYF.

This clone was seen a handful of times. The chain employs TRBV6-5 and TRBJ2-7, with 7 bases matching TRBD2. V lost 4 bases, J lost 0 bases, and 3 bases stayed unmatched. The CDR3 extends over 14 amino acids. Germline values: CDR1 MNHEY, CDR2 SVGAGI. CDR3 sequence reads: CASSFRDYSYEQYF. The CDR3 DNA follows: TGTGCCAGCAGTTTCCGGGACTACTCCTACGAGCAGTACTTC.

The V and J genes are TRBV9 and TRBJ1-4; no clear D. This CDR3 has 16 residues. Germline V gene data show CDR1 as SGDLS and CDR2 as YYNGEE. V lost 0 bases and J lost 3, with 12 bases in between. The CDR3 spells CASSVGSAPPNEKLFF. CDR3 nucleotides: TGTGCCAGCAGCGTAGGAAGCGCTCCTCCTAATGAAAAACTGTTTTTT.

The chain links TRBV18 to TRBJ1-1; no firm D call. V was shortened by 11 bases and J by 2 bases, with 15 bases between the two germline ends. This CDR3 contains 13 residues. CDR1 is KGHSH and CDR2 is LQKENI in the germline V gene. CDR3 coding DNA: TGTGCCTCCCGGGAGGGAGGCAACACTGAAGCTTTCTTT. This gives the protein CASREGGNTEAFF.

This rearrangement joins TRBV6-1 to TRBJ2-2; D is ambiguous. V was clipped by 8 bases and J by 7 bases, with 11 bases between them. CDR1 is MNHNS and CDR2 is SASEGT in the germline V gene. CDR3 length equals 12 residues. CDR3 nucleotide sequence: TGTGCCAGCCGCCGGGTACTCGGGGAGCTGTTTTTT. The encoded protein is CASRRVLGELFF.

This clone turned up a few times. The V and J genes are TRBV25-1 and TRBJ2-1; no firm D call. The CDR3 has 11 amino acids. The germline CDR1 and CDR2 sequences are MGHDK and SYGVNS. V was pared by 2 bases and J by 12 bases, with 8 bases between. The CDR3 loop is CASSESNRQFF. In nucleotides, the CDR3 is TGTGCCAGCAGTGAAAGTAATAGGCAGTTCTTC.

The chain uses TRBV6-6 and TRBJ1-5, with 11 positions matching TRBD1. The CDR3 is 14 amino acids. Germline CDR1 reads MNHNY; CDR2 reads SVGAGI (reference sequence). Trimming took 10 bases from V and 7 from J; bases not matched to a gene: 9. CDR3 bases: TGTGCCACCGGGACAGGGGGTGAGGGGCAGCCCCAGCATTTT. It is translated as CATGTGGEGQPQHF.

J is TRBJ2-3 and V is TRBV7-2; 12 bases line up with TRBD2. The ends lost 5 bases at V and 4 bases at J; junction bases unmatched: 7. Germline assignment: CDR1 SGHTA and CDR2 FQGNSA. This CDR3 region has 16 residues. The DNA of the CDR3 is TGTGCCAGCAGCCGACTAGCGGGAGTCGGCCCAGATACGCAGTATTTT. This translates into CASSRLAGVGPDTQYF.

This clone appeared a few times. This chain joins TRBV15 and TRBJ1-5, with D possibly matching TRBD1 (6 bases). The germline CDR1 and CDR2 sequences are LNHNV and YYDKDF (reference sequence). Trimming pared 5 bases from V and 2 bases from J, leaving 10 bases between. This CDR3 is 14 amino acids long. CDR3 region: CATSATGRNQPQHF. The CDR3 DNA sequence: TGTGCCACCAGCGCCACAGGGCGCAATCAGCCCCAGCATTTT. The full variable domain, rest sourced from reference TRBV15 and TRBJ1-5, is DAMVIQNPRYQVTQFGKPVTLSCSQTLNHNVMYWYQQKSSQAPKLLFHYYDKDFNNEADTPDNFQSRRPNTSFCFLDIRSPGLGDTAMYLCATSATGRNQPQHFGDGTRLSIL.